This T cell receptor (beta chain) was observed in a study of blood T cell repertoires in COVID-19. Study-wide background: Whether acute or convalescent, the COVID-19 samples came from the United States, Italy and Spain.

The V and J ends lost 7 bases and 0 bases respectively, with 7 bases between them. The length of the CDR3 is 13 residues. The germline gives CDR1 ENHRY, CDR2 SYGVKD. In the authors' workflow: Estimated nucleated cell counts came from reference gene primer amplification. TCRdb's table, derived via immunoSEQ multiplex PCR, lists solely in-frame clones and lacks some. The V and J calls and clone size are taken from that table; D and trimming were inferred from the DNA. Among some 200,000 clones, roughly 80% were seen once, and the ten largest hold around 5.2%. Sequencing was carried out using PBMCs or T cells enriched from blood (not recorded which). This receptor was taken from an older woman with acute COVID-19. The rearrangement joins TRBV10-3 to TRBJ1-3; D not certain. DNA for the CDR3: TGTGCCATCACCCCAGGCTCTGGAAACACCATATATTTT. This encodes CAITPGSGNTIYF.